The 5 T cell receptor beta chains below all came from one sample that was sequenced in a study of human T cells and chemical hapten exposure. Time point: patch test 2, 6 weeks after DPC sensitization. The treatment denotes: therapeutic diphenylcyclopropenone sensitization with weekly scalp DPC. A single record per CDR3 protein comes from TCRdb applying MiXCR to the RACE reads. In the table there are tens of thousands of distinct CDR3 sequences, approximately 11% of which are singletons. The input for sequencing was whole blood, taken in connection with sensitization to the hapten diphenylcyclopropenone (DPC). Every receptor here comes from a man in his forties or fifties with alopecia areata. Some clones in this sample may be carry-over from other donors' samples.

This clonotype was counted at least ten times. The chain couples TRBV5-4 to TRBJ2-7; D uncertain. V was clipped by 4 bases and J by 0 bases, with 14 bases between them. Germline CDR1 and CDR2: SGHNT and YYREEE (reference sequence). The CDR3 is made up of 15 amino acids. CDR3 protein: CASSHRSASSYEQYF. The CDR3 nucleotides read TGTGCCAGCAGCCATAGAAGTGCGAGCTCCTACGAGCAGTACTTC.

This clonotype was found many times. The chain uses TRBV3-1 and TRBJ2-5; D is unresolved. Germline-derived CDR1 and CDR2 are LGHDT and YNNKEL (reference sequence). This CDR3 contains 14 residues. Trimming removed 4 bases at V and 5 bases at J, with 14 bases between. CDR3 protein: CASSPLLPKETQYF. Here the CDR3 DNA reads TGTGCCAGCAGCCCCCTGCTCCCCAAGGAGACCCAGTACTTC.

This clonotype was detected a few times. This chain connects TRBV27 to TRBJ1-2, with TRBD1 as a possible D gene (5 bases). V lost 6 bases, J lost 0 bases, and 5 bases lay in between. The CDR3 has 12 residues. CDR1 and CDR2 (germline): MNHEY, SMNVEV (reference sequence). The CDR3 bases are TGTGCCAGCAGGACAGCTAACTATGGCTACACCTTC. This codes for CASRTANYGYTF.

This clonotype occurred a few times. This sequence joins TRBV20-1 and TRBJ2-1; 10 bases agree with TRBD2. The CDR3 runs to 18 residues. V lost 0 bases and J lost 0; bases outside the gene matches: 8. In germline, CDR1 is DFQATT, CDR2 SNEGSKA (reference sequence). The CDR3 is CSARDPSAGGSSYNEQFF. The CDR3 DNA sequence: TGCAGTGCTAGAGATCCCTCAGCGGGAGGGAGCTCCTACAATGAGCAGTTCTTC.

This clonotype has a handful of counts. The V gene is TRBV7-2, the J gene TRBJ1-6; D unclear. The CDR3 loop spans 14 amino acids. CDR1 and CDR2 from the germline V gene are SGHTA and FQGNSA. The germline V and J ends were trimmed by 5 bases and 9 bases, with 14 bases remaining between them. DNA for the CDR3: TGTGCCAGCAGCCGAAATCCTAACAGTTCACCCCTCCACTTT. Translation gives CASSRNPNSSPLHF.